A selection of T cell receptor beta chains follows, all from one sample in a study of human T cells and chemical hapten exposure. TCRdb recomputed calls from the RACE reads with MiXCR, one row per CDR3 protein. The data contain some 400,000 distinct CDR3 sequences, less than 6.5% of them singletons. Sequencing was performed on whole blood, taken in connection with sensitization to the hapten diphenylcyclopropenone (DPC). The receptors come from a woman aged 45 to 65 with alopecia areata. Some clones in this sample may be carry-over from other donors' samples. Both conserved end residues are part of each CDR3. Fields, in order: J gene, D gene, clone size, V gene, CDR3 DNA, CDR3 protein. A D gene is named only where the DNA matches it firmly. A clone size is listed for some rows: how often the clone was seen (once, few, many), or a class if it is expanded.

TRBJ2-1 | TRBD2 | few | TRBV6-5 | TGTGCCAGCACATCTAGCGGGGGGGCCCTCAATGAGCAGTTCTTC | CASTSSGGALNEQFF
TRBJ2-1 | . | many | TRBV4-2 | TGTGCCAGCAGCCAAGAGGCGGTCTCCCCCTACAATGAGCAGTTCTTC | CASSQEAVSPYNEQFF
TRBJ2-7 | TRBD2 | few | TRBV5-4 | TGTGCCAGCAGCCGAGGGACTAGCGGGAACCAGCTACAGTACTTC | CASSRGTSGNQLQYF
TRBJ2-1 | TRBD2 | many | TRBV20-1 | TGCAGTGCTAGCGGCGGGAGGTCGCTAAATGAGCAGTTCTTC | CSASGGRSLNEQFF
TRBJ2-3 | . | . | TRBV29-1 | TGCAGCGTTTGGCCTGAGTCCCCCAACACAGATACGCAGTATTTT | CSVWPESPNTDTQYF
TRBJ2-7 | . | many | TRBV15 | TGTGCCACCAGCAGAGATCCAGGGGACGAGCAGTACTTC | CATSRDPGDEQYF
TRBJ2-1 | . | few | TRBV9 | TGTGCCAGCAGCGTAGCTGTCGGTGAGCAGTTCTTC | CASSVAVGEQFF
TRBJ2-7 | TRBD1 | many | TRBV9 | TGTGCCAGCAGCGTAGGGGAAGGGACAGGGGGCGAGCAGTACTTC | CASSVGEGTGGEQYF
TRBJ2-5 | . | few | TRBV12-3/TRBV12-4 | TGTGCCAGCAGTTTTAGGCCAGAAGAGACCCAGTACTTC | CASSFRPEETQYF
TRBJ1-5 | . | . | TRBV6-2/TRBV6-3 | TGTGCCACCATCACGCAGGGGATCAATCAGCCCCAGCATTTT | CATITQGINQPQHF
TRBJ2-7 | . | many | TRBV7-4 | TGTGCCAGCAGCTTTGCCTCCTACGAGCAGTACTTC | CASSFASYEQYF
TRBJ2-7 | . | few | TRBV30 | TGTGCCTGGTCGGACACTTCCTACGAGCAGTACTTC | CAWSDTSYEQYF
TRBJ1-1 | . | many | TRBV20-1 | TGCAGTGCTAGAGTATCAGGGGAGGGGACTGAAGCTTTCTTT | CSARVSGEGTEAFF